This TCR beta chain emerged from a study of identical twins. Findings and limits, study-wide: Within monozygotic twins, out-of-frame TCR alpha sharing was underestimated by the models. Twin-shared out-of-frame alpha sequences were enriched for low generation probability.

A universal primer binding site was introduced by template switching. The final cDNA contained unique molecular identifiers. MiXCR was run by TCRdb on the 5' RACE reads, yielding one entry per CDR3 protein. The repertoire has roughly 230,000 distinct CDR3 sequences, 6.5% to 9.5% of them found once; the top ten carry approximately 3%. Germline V gene sequence: CDR1 ENHRY, CDR2 SYGVKD. CDR3 size: 13 residues. V gave up 4 bases and J gave up 8 bases, with 12 bases separating them. Many counts were recorded for this clonotype. Its antigen is undetermined. This sample also belongs to another study, concerning yellow fever vaccine responses in identical twins.

Sequencing was performed on CD8+ T cells sorted from blood. This TCR derives from a woman aged 18 to 35 in good health. The chain is built from TRBV10-3 and TRBJ2-1; a weak D match, TRBD2 (6 bases). The CDR3 loop reads CAISAGLFDEQFF. The CDR3 DNA reads as TGTGCCATCAGTGCGGGACTCTTCGATGAGCAGTTCTTC.